Included here is one T cell receptor (beta chain) sequence, with context. The antigen this receptor binds is unknown. It has no much larger one-base neighbor in the sample; base qualities were not kept. TCRbeta CDR3 regions were amplified from genomic DNA by means of the immunoSEQ Assay, a bias-controlled multiplex PCR. The study's own analysis went as follows. Within the assay, amplification of reference gene primers was used to estimate how many nucleated cells each sample contained. To quantify the absolute abundance of each unique TCRbeta CDR3 rearrangement, sequence reads were collapsed and filtered. For each sample, productive Simpson clonality was calculated as the square root of Simpson's diversity index across productive rearrangements. As stored in TCRdb, this immuneACCESS dataset retains in-frame rearrangements with V and J assigned. A fraction of the clones does not appear; measured against another copy, unresolved V genes explain less than half of the discrepancy, and the remainder lacks a known reason. V and J calls and clone size are given by that table; D and trimming were obtained from the DNA. This sample has over 120,000 clones in its table, and 80% of those were observed once. 3.5% of the sample rests with the top ten.

The data derive from a study of blood T cell repertoires in COVID-19 (dated by TCRdb to 2020 to 2022). About the investigation overall: The collaborator samples originated in the United States, Italy and Spain and spanned the acute and convalescent phases of COVID-19. The prospective study material was composed of cDNA or gDNA derived from T cells, B-cell-depleted T cells, or PBMCs. Where HLA class I and class II types were available, the types were taken from metadata supplied by the sample provider, not from assay-based typing. The repertoires were made available in a free public database intended to serve as a resource for research on the immune response to SARS-CoV-2. Samples came from the ongoing ImmuneRACE study (first 160 participants) plus 1,254 subjects from 6 global collaborators. The dataset comprised deeply sampled blood TCRbeta repertoires from subjects exposed to, actively infected with, or recovered from COVID-19. Sample metadata almost always included a de-identified subject ID, COVID-19 status, age in years and sex.

The germline V gene encodes CDR1 LNHDA and CDR2 SQIVND (reference sequence). V is shortened by 6 bases, J by 0 bases, and the region joining them spans 19 bases. The CDR3 measures 17 amino acids from cysteine to phenylalanine. CDR3 DNA is the only sequence kept; it has 51 bases, read in frame from the first base. Study-wide findings and limitations: Clinical and demographic metadata were provided uncurated, with the amount varying by source and participant.

Samples from volunteer blood donors who had recovered from COVID-19 were contributed by a second Seattle source. Whole blood was collected in K2EDTA tubes by collaborating institutions according to the institutions' own protocols. For TCRbeta analysis, collaborators shipped samples in one of three forms: frozen whole blood, isolated PBMCs, or DNA extracted from either of those sample types. This clonotype originated in a man aged 70 or older who had recovered from COVID-19. The specimen sequenced was peripheral blood. The V gene is TRBV19 and the J gene is TRBJ2-3, with TRBD1 perhaps the D gene, on 7 matching bases. The DNA is TGTGCCAGTAGATCCCCCGGCAGGGGGGCTAGCACAGATACGCAGTATTTT. This sequence encodes CASRSPGRGASTDTQYF.